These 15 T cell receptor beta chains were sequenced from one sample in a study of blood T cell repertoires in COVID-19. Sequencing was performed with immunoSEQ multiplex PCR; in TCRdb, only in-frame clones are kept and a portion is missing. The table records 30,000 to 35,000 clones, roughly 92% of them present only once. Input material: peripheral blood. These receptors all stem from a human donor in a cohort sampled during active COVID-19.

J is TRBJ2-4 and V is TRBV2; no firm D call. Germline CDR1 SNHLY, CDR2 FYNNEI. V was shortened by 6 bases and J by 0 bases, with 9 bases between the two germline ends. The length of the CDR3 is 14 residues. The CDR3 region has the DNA TGTGCCAGCAGCGAGGTAATAGCCAAAAACATTCAGTACTTC. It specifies CASSEVIAKNIQYF.

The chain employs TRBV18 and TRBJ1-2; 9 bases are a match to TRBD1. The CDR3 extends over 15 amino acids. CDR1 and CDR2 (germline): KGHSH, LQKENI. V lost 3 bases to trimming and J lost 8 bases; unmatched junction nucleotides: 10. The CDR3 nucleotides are TGTGCCAGCTCACCTCGGACAGGGGATAGCGGCGGCTACACCTTC. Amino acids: CASSPRTGDSGGYTF.

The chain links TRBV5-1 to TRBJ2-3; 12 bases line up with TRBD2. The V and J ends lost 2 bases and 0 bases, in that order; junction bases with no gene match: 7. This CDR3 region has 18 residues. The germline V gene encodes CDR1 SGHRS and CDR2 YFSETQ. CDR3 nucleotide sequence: TGCGCCAGCAGCTTATCTAGCGGGGGGGCTTTCAGCACAGATACGCAGTATTTT. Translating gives CASSLSSGGAFSTDTQYF.

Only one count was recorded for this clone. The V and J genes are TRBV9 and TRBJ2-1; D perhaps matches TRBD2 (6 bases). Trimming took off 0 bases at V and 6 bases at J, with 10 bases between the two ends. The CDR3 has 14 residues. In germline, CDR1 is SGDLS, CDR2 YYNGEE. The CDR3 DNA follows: TGTGCCAGCAGCGTAGAGGAGGGGCTCAATGAGCAGTTCTTC. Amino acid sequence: CASSVEEGLNEQFF. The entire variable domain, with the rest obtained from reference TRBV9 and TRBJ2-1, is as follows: DSGVTQTPKHLITATGQRVTLRCSPRSGDLSVYWYQQSLDQGLQFLIQYYNGEERAKGNILERFSAQQFPDLHSELNLSSLELGDSALYFCASSVEEGLNEQFFGPGTRLTVL.

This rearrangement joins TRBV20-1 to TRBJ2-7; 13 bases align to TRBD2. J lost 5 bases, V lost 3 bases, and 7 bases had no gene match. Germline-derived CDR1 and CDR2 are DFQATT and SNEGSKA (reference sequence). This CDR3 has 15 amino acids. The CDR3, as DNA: TGCAGTGCTAGTGGACTAGCGGGGGCTGTCCACGAGCAGTACTTC. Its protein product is CSASGLAGAVHEQYF.

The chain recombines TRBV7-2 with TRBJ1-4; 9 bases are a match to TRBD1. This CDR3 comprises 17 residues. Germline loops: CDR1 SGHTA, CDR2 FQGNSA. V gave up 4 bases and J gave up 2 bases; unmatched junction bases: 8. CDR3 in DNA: TGTGCCAGCAGCTCGCTACAGGGGGCAAGGACTAATGAAAAACTGTTTTTT. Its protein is CASSSLQGARTNEKLFF.

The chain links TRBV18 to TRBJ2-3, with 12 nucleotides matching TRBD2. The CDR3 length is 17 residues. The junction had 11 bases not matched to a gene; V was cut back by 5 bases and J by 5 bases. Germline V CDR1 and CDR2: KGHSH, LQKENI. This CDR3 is CASSDSSGRAVVDTQYF. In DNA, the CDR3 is TGTGCCAGCTCAGACTCTAGCGGGAGGGCCGTGGTAGATACGCAGTATTTT.

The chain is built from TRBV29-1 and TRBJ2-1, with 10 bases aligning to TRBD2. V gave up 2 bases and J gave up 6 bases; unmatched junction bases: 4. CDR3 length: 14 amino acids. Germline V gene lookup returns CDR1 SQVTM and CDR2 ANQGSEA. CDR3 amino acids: CSVEQAGGPNEQFF. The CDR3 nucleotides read TGCAGCGTTGAACAAGCGGGAGGGCCCAATGAGCAGTTCTTC.

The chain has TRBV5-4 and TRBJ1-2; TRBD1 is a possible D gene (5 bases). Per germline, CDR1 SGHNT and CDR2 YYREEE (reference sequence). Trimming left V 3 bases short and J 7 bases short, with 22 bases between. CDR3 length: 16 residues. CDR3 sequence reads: CASSSHPPRAEGGYTF. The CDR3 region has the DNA TGTGCCAGCAGCTCCCACCCTCCCAGGGCGGAGGGTGGCTACACCTTC. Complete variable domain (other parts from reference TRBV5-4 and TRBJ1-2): ETGVTQSPTHLIKTRGQQVTLRCSSQSGHNTVSWYQQALGQGPQFIFQYYREEENGRGNFPPRFSGLQFPNYSSELNVNALELDDSALYLCASSSHPPRAEGGYTFGSGTRLTVV.

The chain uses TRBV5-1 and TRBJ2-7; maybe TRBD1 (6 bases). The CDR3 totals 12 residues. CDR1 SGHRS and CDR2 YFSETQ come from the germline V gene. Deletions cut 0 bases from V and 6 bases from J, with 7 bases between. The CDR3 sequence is CASSLGGGEQYF. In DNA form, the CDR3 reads TGCGCCAGCAGCTTGGGAGGGGGCGAGCAGTACTTC.

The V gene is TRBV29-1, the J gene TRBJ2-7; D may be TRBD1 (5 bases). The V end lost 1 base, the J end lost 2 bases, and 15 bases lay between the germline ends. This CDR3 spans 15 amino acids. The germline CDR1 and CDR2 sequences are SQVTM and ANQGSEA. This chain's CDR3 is CSVEVTATATYEQYF. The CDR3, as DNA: TGCAGCGTTGAAGTCACGGCGACAGCCACCTACGAGCAGTACTTC.

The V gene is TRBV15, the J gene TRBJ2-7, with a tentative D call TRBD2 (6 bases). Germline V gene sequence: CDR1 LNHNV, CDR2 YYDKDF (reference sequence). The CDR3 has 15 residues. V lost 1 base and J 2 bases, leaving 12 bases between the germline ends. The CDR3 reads CATSRARDGTYEQYF. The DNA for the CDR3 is TGTGCCACCAGCAGAGCGCGGGACGGCACCTACGAGCAGTACTTC.

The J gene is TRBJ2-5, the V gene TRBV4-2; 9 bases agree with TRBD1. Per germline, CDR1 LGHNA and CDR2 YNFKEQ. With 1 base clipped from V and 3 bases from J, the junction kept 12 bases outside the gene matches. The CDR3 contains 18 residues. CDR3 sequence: CASSQGISGQGFEETQYF. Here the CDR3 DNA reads TGTGCCAGCAGCCAAGGGATCTCGGGACAGGGTTTCGAAGAGACCCAGTACTTC.

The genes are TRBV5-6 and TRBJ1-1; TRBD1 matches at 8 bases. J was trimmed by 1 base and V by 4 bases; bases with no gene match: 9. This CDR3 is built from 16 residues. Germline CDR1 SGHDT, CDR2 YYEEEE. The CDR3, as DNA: TGTGCCAGCAGCCCCGACAGGGGATGGGCGAACACTGAAGCTTTCTTT. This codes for CASSPDRGWANTEAFF. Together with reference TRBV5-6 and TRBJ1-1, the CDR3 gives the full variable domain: DAGVTQSPTHLIKTRGQQVTLRCSPKSGHDTVSWYQQALGQGPQFIFQYYEEEERQRGNFPDRFSGHQFPNYSSELNVNALLLGDSALYLCASSPDRGWANTEAFFGQGTRLTVV.

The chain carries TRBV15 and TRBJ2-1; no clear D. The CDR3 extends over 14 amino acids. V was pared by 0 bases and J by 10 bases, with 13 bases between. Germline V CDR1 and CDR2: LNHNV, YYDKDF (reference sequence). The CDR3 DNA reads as TGTGCCACCAGCAGAGATCGCTACGTGGTGGAGCAGTTCTTC. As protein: CATSRDRYVVEQFF.